Presented here are 17 T cell receptor beta chains from one specimen sequenced in a study of OX40 agonist ivuxolimab in advanced cancers. Clones were sequenced by immunoSEQ multiplex PCR, and TCRdb holds only the in-frame ones, with some missing. The sample includes about 94,000 clones, approximately 93% of them seen just once. The specimen comprised CD4+ or CD8+ T cells sorted from blood, sampled in a trial of the OX40 agonist ivuxolimab. Every receptor here comes from an adult with an advanced solid tumor such as melanoma, head and neck, liver or kidney cancer.

V gene TRBV5-1 combines with J gene TRBJ1-3; D remains unclear. Trimming took 0 bases from V and 0 from J, leaving 7 bases between them. The CDR3 has 15 residues. Germline V lookup: CDR1 SGHRS, CDR2 YFSETQ. The CDR3 bases are TGCGCCAGCAGCTTGGGGGGTAGCTCTGGAAACACCATATATTTT. Translated, it gives CASSLGGSSGNTIYF.

This clone was recorded only once. The V and J genes are TRBV19 and TRBJ2-5; TRBD2 agrees at 7 bases. J was trimmed by 0 bases and V by 8 bases; bases with no gene match: 3. The germline CDR1 and CDR2 sequences are LNHDA and SQIVND (reference sequence). This CDR3 is 13 amino acids long. The CDR3 DNA sequence: TGTGCCAGTGGGGGGGACTACCAAGAGACCCAGTACTTC. Its translation is CASGGDYQETQYF.

V usage is TRBV6-5 and J usage is TRBJ1-2; 7 nucleotides align to TRBD1. The CDR3 loop spans 12 amino acids. Germline V gives CDR1 MNHEY, CDR2 SVGAGI. V lost 9 bases and J lost 8; bases outside the gene matches: 9. CDR3 DNA: TGTGCCAGTATGACAGGGACTTTAGGCTACACCTTC. The encoded protein is CASMTGTLGYTF.

This chain uses TRBV5-1 with TRBJ2-2; D possibly corresponds to TRBD2 (7 bases). Trimming stripped 7 bases from V and 2 bases from J, with 12 bases between. In germline, CDR1 is SGHRS, CDR2 YFSETQ. The CDR3 extends over 14 amino acids. The CDR3, as DNA: TGCGCCAGCCGCGGGGGCGGCAACACCGGGGAGCTGTTTTTT. This gives the protein CASRGGGNTGELFF.

The rearrangement joins TRBV5-4 to TRBJ2-3; 10 positions match TRBD2. The trim removed 4 bases at V and 7 bases at J, leaving 15 bases unmatched. The CDR3 has 17 residues. From germline, CDR1 is SGHNT and CDR2 YYREEE (reference sequence). CDR3 DNA: TGTGCCAGCAGCATATTAGCGGGGGGCCCACTAGGGAATACGCAGTATTTT. Amino acids: CASSILAGGPLGNTQYF. The complete variable domain, with remaining parts taken from reference TRBV5-4 and TRBJ2-3, reads ETGVTQSPTHLIKTRGQQVTLRCSSQSGHNTVSWYQQALGQGPQFIFQYYREEENGRGNFPPRFSGLQFPNYSSELNVNALELDDSALYLCASSILAGGPLGNTQYFGPGTRLTVL.

This rearrangement joins TRBV18 to TRBJ1-1; 8 nucleotides line up with TRBD1. This CDR3 spans 14 amino acids. Trimming at V came to 6 bases and at J to 1 base, leaving 4 bases not matched to a gene. Looked up from germline, CDR1 is KGHSH and CDR2 is LQKENI. CDR3 sequence: CASSPQGANTEAFF. The CDR3 region has the DNA TGTGCCAGCTCTCCTCAGGGGGCGAACACTGAAGCTTTCTTT.

V and J are TRBV6-4 and TRBJ1-1; D perhaps matches TRBD1 (6 bases). Germline values: CDR1 MRHNA, CDR2 SNTAGT. There are 15 residues in the CDR3. Trimming cost V 6 bases and J 2 bases, with 16 bases left between them. The CDR3 DNA follows: TGTGCCAGCAGATACAGGGATGGTGGAAACACTGAAGCTTTCTTT. Protein: CASRYRDGGNTEAFF.

The rearrangement uses TRBV5-5 and TRBJ1-2; D gene ambiguous. Trimming left V 2 bases short and J 2 bases short, with 7 bases between. CDR3 size: 13 residues. Germline-derived CDR1 and CDR2 are SGHKS and YYEKEE (reference sequence). The DNA for the CDR3 is TGTGCCAGCAGCTTTGGAGGAAACTATGGCTACACCTTC. Encoded protein: CASSFGGNYGYTF.

This chain connects TRBV10-1 to TRBJ2-1; TRBD1 is a possible D gene (6 bases). The germline V gene has CDR1 WNHNN and CDR2 SYGVQD (reference sequence). V shed 6 bases and J shed 6 bases, with 15 bases lying between them. The CDR3 contains 14 residues. The CDR3 coding sequence is TGCGCCAGCAGCCGGGACAACTCGGGCAATGAGCAGTTCTTC. Translating gives CASSRDNSGNEQFF.

The chain employs TRBV28 and TRBJ2-7; D unclear. CDR1 is MDHEN, CDR2 SYDVKM, per germline. The length of the CDR3 is 14 residues. V was trimmed by 5 bases and J by 5 bases, leaving 16 bases between them. The CDR3 spells CASSGWGRVHEQYF. CDR3 DNA sequence: TGTGCCAGCAGTGGCTGGGGTAGGGTCCACGAGCAGTACTTC.

Only one count was recorded for this clone. This rearrangement joins TRBV9 to TRBJ2-1; 16 nucleotides match TRBD2. Germline loops: CDR1 SGDLS, CDR2 YYNGEE. This CDR3 comprises 18 residues. V lost 0 bases to trimming and J lost 7 bases; unmatched junction nucleotides: 7. The CDR3 reads CASSVGPGLAGGPNEQFF. The CDR3 nucleotides read TGTGCCAGCAGCGTAGGACCGGGACTAGCGGGGGGGCCGAATGAGCAGTTCTTC.

V gene TRBV6-5 combines with J gene TRBJ1-1, with 7 nucleotides matching TRBD1. Trimming at V came to 6 bases and at J to 3 bases, leaving 7 bases not matched to a gene. The CDR3 spans 14 residues. CDR1 MNHEY and CDR2 SVGAGI come from the germline V gene. CDR3 residues: CASSRDRLYTEAFF. DNA for the CDR3: TGTGCCAGCAGCAGGGACAGACTCTACACTGAAGCTTTCTTT.

The chain carries TRBV10-3 and TRBJ2-1; D not certain. This CDR3 has 15 residues. Germline V gene sequence: CDR1 ENHRY, CDR2 SYGVKD. The germline V and J ends were trimmed by 2 bases and 0 bases, with 8 bases remaining between them. The CDR3 reads CAISEGPGSYNEQFF. The CDR3 nucleotides are TGTGCCATCAGTGAGGGGCCCGGCTCCTACAATGAGCAGTTCTTC.

The chain is built from TRBV27 and TRBJ1-3; D may be TRBD1 (6 bases). CDR3 length: 15 amino acids. Trimming cost V 5 bases and J 1 base, with 12 bases left between them. Germline V CDR1 and CDR2: MNHEY, SMNVEV (reference sequence). As DNA, the CDR3 is TGTGCCAGCAGTCACAAGACAGGTTCTGGAAACACCATATATTTT. Residues: CASSHKTGSGNTIYF.

The chain employs TRBV4-3 and TRBJ2-6; possibly TRBD1 for D (6 bases). The CDR3 extends over 16 amino acids. The V end was cut by 6 bases, the J end by 0 bases, with 12 bases between. Germline loops: CDR1 LGHNA, CDR2 YSLEER. The CDR3, as DNA: TGCGCCAGCAGTCCCGACAGGACCTCTGGGGCCAACGTCCTGACTTTC. Translation gives CASSPDRTSGANVLTF.

This clone was seen just once. V gene TRBV11-2 combines with J gene TRBJ1-1; D call uncertain. Trimming stripped 5 bases from V and 6 bases from J, with 19 bases between. Germline CDR1 reads SGHAT; CDR2 reads FQNNGV. The CDR3 loop spans 15 amino acids. This CDR3 is CASSTPKWRVAEAFF. The CDR3 DNA reads as TGTGCCAGCAGCACCCCCAAATGGAGGGTGGCTGAAGCTTTCTTT.

CDR3 nucleotide sequence: TGTGCCAGCAGCCCAGGGGACAGGGGGAATGAAAAACTGTTTTTT. Amino acids: CASSPGDRGNEKLFF. The rearrangement joins TRBV25-1 to TRBJ1-4, with TRBD1 matching 11 bases. This CDR3 has 15 amino acids. Germline loops: CDR1 MGHDK, CDR2 SYGVNS. V lost 6 bases to trimming and J lost 5 bases; unmatched junction nucleotides: 5. Based on the CDR3 plus reference TRBV25-1 and TRBJ1-4, the full variable domain is EADIYQTPRYLVIGTGKKITLECSQTMGHDKMYWYQQDPGMELHLIHYSYGVNSTEKGDLSSESTVSRIRTEHFPLTLESARPSHTSQYLCASSPGDRGNEKLFFGSGTQLSVL.